The rows below give T cell receptor beta chains drawn from one sample of a study of response to subunit inactivated influenza vaccine. In TCRdb, the RT-PCR reads were re-called with MiXCR into one record per CDR3 protein. The sample carries 150,000 to 200,000 distinct CDR3 sequences, around 12% recorded once. This same sample was also taken into another study, of T cells expressing NK-cell markers.

The sequencing here drew on CD8+ T cells sorted from PBMCs, taken 12 days after vaccination. The receptors shown here come from a middle-aged man who received an inactivated influenza vaccine. The CDR3 runs from the conserved cysteine through the conserved F or W. D genes are given only for firm matches. Rows give clone size only sometimes, using once, few, many, or a class for an expanded clone.

d_call	clone_size	v_call	j_call	cdr3_aa	cdr3_nt
TRBD2	NA	TRBV28	TRBJ2-3	CASSLWLADSTDTQYF	TGTGCCAGCAGTTTATGGCTAGCGGACAGCACAGATACGCAGTATTTT
NA	NA	TRBV4-2	TRBJ2-7	CASSQDLSSGPYEQYF	TGTGCCAGCAGCCAAGATCTGTCCAGCGGGCCCTACGAGCAGTACTTC
TRBD1	few	TRBV6-2/TRBV6-3	TRBJ2-1	CASSYQAGGSYNEQFF	TGTGCCAGCAGTTATCAAGCAGGGGGCTCCTACAATGAGCAGTTCTTC
NA	NA	TRBV7-9	TRBJ2-3	CASSQTDGTDTQYF	TGTGCCAGCAGCCAAACGGACGGTACAGATACGCAGTATTTT
NA	NA	TRBV7-8	TRBJ1-6	CASSLAGLDWDTRANSPLHF	TGTGCCAGCAGCTTAGCGGGTTTAGATTGGGACACAAGGGCTAATTCACCCCTCCACTTT
NA	few	TRBV28	TRBJ2-1	CASSFLPSRAAYNEQFF	TGTGCCAGCAGTTTCCTCCCATCTAGGGCCGCCTACAATGAGCAGTTCTTC
TRBD1	many	TRBV3-1	TRBJ2-5	CASSQDGTGETQYF	TGTGCCAGCAGTCAAGATGGGACAGGGGAGACCCAGTACTTC
TRBD1	once	TRBV29-1	TRBJ1-2	CSVHYVTGEDYGYTF	TGCAGCGTCCACTACGTGACAGGGGAGGACTATGGCTACACCTTC
NA	few	TRBV4-3	TRBJ2-2	CASSQEDVTGELFF	TGCGCCAGCAGCCAAGAGGACGTCACCGGGGAGCTGTTTTTT
TRBD1	NA	TRBV20-1	TRBJ1-2	CSAPKPGQGDYGYTF	TGCAGTGCACCGAAACCGGGACAGGGGGACTATGGCTACACCTTC
NA	NA	TRBV4-1	TRBJ2-1	CASSQELSSYNEQFF	TGCGCCAGCAGCCAAGAGTTAAGCTCCTACAATGAGCAGTTCTTC